The 4 T cell receptor beta chains in this list originate from one sample, sequenced in a study of identical twins. TCRdb re-analysed the 5' RACE reads in MiXCR, keeping a single row per CDR3 protein. The sample includes under 900,000 distinct CDR3 sequences, over 9% of them seen just once. These records were also assigned to another study, of yellow fever vaccine responses in identical twins.

Material for sequencing was PBMCs. The receptors originated from a woman younger than 35 in good health.

This clonotype was counted only a few times. The chain combines TRBV28 with TRBJ2-7; D gene ambiguous. This CDR3 has 14 amino acids. CDR1 is MDHEN, CDR2 SYDVKM, per germline. V was cut by 6 bases and J by 2 bases, with 14 bases left in between. CDR3 region: CASSGDGITYEQYF. In DNA form, the CDR3 reads TGTGCCAGCAGCGGTGATGGTATAACCTACGAGCAGTACTTC.

The chain joins TRBV10-3 to TRBJ2-6, with a tentative D call TRBD1 (5 bases). Trimming took off 6 bases at V and 0 bases at J, with 12 bases between the two ends. Per the germline V gene, CDR1 is ENHRY and CDR2 is SYGVKD. The CDR3 spans 16 residues. The CDR3 is CAIRKGQNSGANVLTF. The CDR3 DNA reads as TGTGCCATCAGAAAAGGACAAAACTCTGGGGCCAACGTCCTGACTTTC.

CDR3 bases: TGCAGCGCATCTGGGGGTCAGGGGATCGGGGAGCTGTTTTTT. Translating it yields CSASGGQGIGELFF. The chain joins TRBV29-1 to TRBJ2-2; D is possibly TRBD1 (6 bases). The V and J ends lost 7 bases and 7 bases respectively, with 19 bases between them. The CDR3 consists of 14 residues. The V gene's germline CDR1 is SQVTM and CDR2 ANQGSEA.

CDR3 bases: TGTGCCAGCAGTTTATACCTAGGCCCAGGTATCTTATCAACCTACGAGCAGTACTTC. This codes for CASSLYLGPGILSTYEQYF. V is TRBV28 and J is TRBJ2-7; D is unclear. Germline CDR1 and CDR2: MDHEN and SYDVKM. The CDR3 runs 19 residues. V lost 1 base, J lost 2 bases, and 24 bases lay in between.